What follows are 22 T cell receptor beta chains derived from one specimen sequenced in a study of blood T cell repertoires in COVID-19. Sequencing was performed with immunoSEQ multiplex PCR; in TCRdb, only in-frame clones are kept and a portion is missing. The table includes around 260,000 clones, more than 85% detected once. The sample taken for sequencing was peripheral blood. The origin of the receptors is a person aged 18 to 29 with COVID-19, enrolled during active disease.

The gene calls are TRBV4-1 and TRBJ1-1; no firm D call. This CDR3 contains 14 residues. Germline V gives CDR1 MGHRA, CDR2 YSYEKL. Trimming cost V 4 bases and J 1 base, with 10 bases left between them. The CDR3 reads CASSPSAGNTEAFF. CDR3 bases: TGCGCCAGCAGCCCCTCCGCGGGGAACACTGAAGCTTTCTTT.

This clone was recorded only once. The chain links TRBV13 to TRBJ2-7; 10 bases are shared with TRBD1. The J segment lost 5 bases and the V segment lost 5 bases, leaving 6 bases of the junction unmatched. CDR1 and CDR2 from the germline V gene are PRHDT and FYEKMQ (reference sequence). CDR3 length: 14 residues. CDR3 in DNA: TGTGCCAGCAGCAACCGGGACAGGGGACACGAGCAGTACTTC. Translation: CASSNRDRGHEQYF.

The DNA for the CDR3 is TGTGCCAGCGAATCAGGGTATCGTAAAAACATTCAGTACTTC. Its translation is CASESGYRKNIQYF. The chain employs TRBV28 and TRBJ2-4; possible D gene TRBD1, 5 bases. This CDR3 has 14 residues. The V end lost 8 bases, the J end lost 4 bases, and 15 bases lay between the germline ends. The germline V gene has CDR1 MDHEN and CDR2 SYDVKM.

The V call is TRBV6-2 or TRBV6-3, the J call TRBJ2-5; 13 positions match TRBD2. The CDR3 consists of 16 residues. Germline CDR1 MNHEY, CDR2 SVGEGT. V trimming: 5 bases; J trimming: 5 bases; junction bases outside the gene matches: 8. DNA for the CDR3: TGTGCCAGCAGTGGGACTAGCGGGATGATAACCGAGACCCAGTACTTC. Encoded protein: CASSGTSGMITETQYF.

The genes are TRBV5-1 and TRBJ1-1; D may be TRBD1 (6 bases). V lost 1 base, J lost 0 bases, and 7 bases lay in between. Germline V gene data show CDR1 as SGHRS and CDR2 as YFSETQ. The CDR3 contains 14 residues. CDR3 sequence reads: CASSLWDMNTEAFF. In nucleotides, the CDR3 is TGCGCCAGCAGCTTGTGGGACATGAACACTGAAGCTTTCTTT.

This clone was detected once. This sequence joins TRBV28 and TRBJ1-5, with D unresolved. The CDR3 is 18 amino acids. Trimming removed 3 bases from V and 0 bases from J, with 18 bases in between. Germline CDR1 is MDHEN and CDR2 is SYDVKM. CDR3 amino acids: CASSFGPGRRDSNQPQHF. The CDR3 nucleotides are TGTGCCAGCAGTTTCGGCCCCGGCCGCCGGGATAGCAATCAGCCCCAGCATTTT.

The chain couples TRBV5-1 to TRBJ1-2; D is unclear. The V and J ends lost 4 bases and 5 bases respectively, with 15 bases between them. CDR3 size: 14 residues. Germline-derived CDR1 and CDR2 are SGHRS and YFSETQ. The CDR3 nucleotides are TGCGCCAGCAGCGCCGACGGAGGGAAATATGGCTACACCTTC. Residues: CASSADGGKYGYTF.

This chain connects TRBV7-9 to TRBJ1-6, with D uncertain. The germline V gene has CDR1 SEHNR and CDR2 FQNEAQ (reference sequence). The CDR3 loop spans 15 amino acids. Between the trimmed V and J ends, which lost 4 bases and 8 bases, there was a span of 15 bases. CDR3 nucleotide sequence: TGTGCCAGCAGCTCGGGTACCCCTTATTATTCACCCCTCCACTTT. Its protein product is CASSSGTPYYSPLHF.

The CDR3 bases are TGTGCCAGCAGATACTCCCGGGACACGTCGCCCGAGCAGTACTTC. Translated: CASRYSRDTSPEQYF. The chain joins TRBV2 to TRBJ2-7; tentatively, D is TRBD1 (6 bases). Germline values: CDR1 SNHLY, CDR2 FYNNEI. The CDR3 runs 15 residues. Trimming took 6 bases from V and 6 from J, leaving 21 bases between them.

This chain joins TRBV7-9 and TRBJ1-3; unclear D gene. Deletions cut 10 bases from V and 6 bases from J, with 16 bases between. The CDR3 spans 13 residues. Germline assignment: CDR1 SEHNR and CDR2 FQNEAQ (reference sequence). Here the CDR3 DNA reads TGTGCCATCTCACCCTTGGAGGAAAACACCATATATTTT. Residues: CAISPLEENTIYF. Variable domain in full (rest from reference TRBV7-9 and TRBJ1-3): DTGVSQNPRHKITKRGQNVTFRCDPISEHNRLYWYRQTLGQGPEFLTYFQNEAQLEKSRLLSDRFSAERPKGSFSTLEIQRTEQGDSAMYLCAISPLEENTIYFGEGSWLTVV.

The chain has TRBV2 and TRBJ1-5; D unclear. V was pared by 6 bases and J by 5 bases, with 17 bases between. CDR1 is SNHLY and CDR2 is FYNNEI in the germline V gene. This CDR3 spans 15 amino acids. CDR3 region: CASSQMEGLYQPQHF. The CDR3 DNA is TGTGCCAGCAGCCAAATGGAGGGCCTCTATCAGCCCCAGCATTTT.

J is TRBJ2-2 and V is TRBV27, with 8 bases aligning to TRBD2. The CDR3 covers 15 residues. Germline CDR1 reads MNHEY; CDR2 reads SMNVEV (reference sequence). The J segment lost 6 bases and the V segment lost 3 bases, leaving 6 bases of the junction unmatched. The CDR3 bases are TGTGCCAGCAGTTTCGGTAGCGGGAAGGCCGGGGAGCTGTTTTTT. The encoded protein is CASSFGSGKAGELFF.

The chain couples TRBV27 to TRBJ1-1, with 11 positions matching TRBD1. The ends lost 4 bases at V and 0 bases at J; junction bases unmatched: 4. The length of the CDR3 is 16 residues. Per germline, CDR1 MNHEY and CDR2 SMNVEV (reference sequence). CDR3 protein: CASSSGQGGMNTEAFF. The CDR3, as DNA: TGTGCCAGCAGTTCGGGACAGGGGGGAATGAACACTGAAGCTTTCTTT.

CDR3 coding DNA: TGCGCCAGCAGCCCTGGGACAGGGGGATATGGCTACACCTTC. It translates to CASSPGTGGYGYTF. The genes are TRBV5-1 and TRBJ1-2, with 11 bases lining up with TRBD1. This CDR3 contains 14 residues. Unmatched junction bases numbered 4, after V lost 4 bases and J lost 5 bases. Germline values: CDR1 SGHRS, CDR2 YFSETQ.

The J gene is TRBJ2-3, the V gene TRBV28; 10 bases align to TRBD1. This CDR3 spans 16 amino acids. CDR1 MDHEN and CDR2 SYDVKM come from the germline V gene. The V and J ends lost 6 bases and 5 bases, in that order; junction bases with no gene match: 11. CDR3 nucleotide sequence: TGTGCCAGCAGAGGATCCGGGACAGGGGTTGAAGATACGCAGTATTTT. The encoded protein is CASRGSGTGVEDTQYF.

The chain is built from TRBV4-3 and TRBJ1-2, with 10 bases identical to TRBD1. This CDR3 has 15 residues. J gave up 8 bases and V 1 base, and 7 bases lay outside the gene matches. The V gene's germline CDR1 is LGHNA and CDR2 YSLEER. The chain's CDR3 is CASSQGVRTGGGYTF. DNA for the CDR3: TGCGCCAGCAGCCAAGGAGTTCGGACAGGGGGAGGCTACACCTTC.

The chain employs TRBV9 and TRBJ1-3; weak D call: TRBD1 (6 bases). The V gene's germline CDR1 is SGDLS and CDR2 YYNGEE. The CDR3 consists of 16 residues. The V and J ends lost 1 base and 3 bases respectively, with 14 bases between them. The CDR3 DNA sequence: TGTGCCAGCAGCGTAAGTGGGGGCACGTATGGAAACACCATATATTTT. Translation gives CASSVSGGTYGNTIYF.

V is TRBV14 and J is TRBJ1-1; weak D call: TRBD1 (6 bases). The CDR3 loop spans 15 amino acids. Germline CDR1 is SGHDN and CDR2 is FVKESK. V lost 5 bases and J 1 base, leaving 14 bases between the germline ends. CDR3 bases: TGTGCCAGCAGCTCAACCTCACAGGGGAACACTGAAGCTTTCTTT. Amino acids: CASSSTSQGNTEAFF.

CDR3 sequence (DNA): TGTGCCAGCAGTTACACGGGACAGGGGGTTGATGGCTACACCTTC. The encoded protein is CASSYTGQGVDGYTF. The chain has TRBV6-6 and TRBJ1-2; 11 bases map to TRBD1. The germline V gene has CDR1 MNHNY and CDR2 SVGAGI (reference sequence). With 2 bases clipped from V and 6 bases from J, the junction kept 5 bases outside the gene matches. The CDR3 covers 15 residues.

The chain combines TRBV19 with TRBJ1-5, with TRBD1 matching 8 bases. The V segment lost 4 bases and the J segment 7 bases; nucleotides outside the gene matches: 6. CDR1 and CDR2 from the germline V gene are LNHDA and SQIVND (reference sequence). This CDR3 has 14 amino acids. The CDR3 reads CASSTQGARQPQHF. The CDR3 DNA is TGTGCCAGTAGTACTCAGGGGGCAAGGCAGCCCCAGCATTTT.

The CDR3: CASSPQGFGTGELFF. The CDR3 bases are TGTGCCAGCTCACCACAGGGGTTCGGAACCGGGGAGCTGTTTTTT. This chain joins TRBV18 and TRBJ2-2, with D maybe TRBD1 (5 bases). The germline CDR1 and CDR2 sequences are KGHSH and LQKENI. With 1 base removed from V and 5 bases from J, the gap between germline ends came to 11 bases. The CDR3 is 15 residues long.

The rearrangement uses TRBV6-6 and TRBJ1-2; D perhaps matches TRBD1 (6 bases). The CDR3 consists of 12 residues. Germline CDR1 MNHNY, CDR2 SVGAGI (reference sequence). The germline V and J ends were trimmed by 7 bases and 7 bases, with 13 bases remaining between them. The CDR3 sequence: CASKSGTSGYTF. Written as DNA, the CDR3 is TGTGCCAGCAAATCCGGGACAAGTGGCTACACCTTC.